These 15 T cell receptor beta chains came from one sample sequenced in a study of identical twins listed by TCRdb under 2016. The receptor library was made with 5' RACE. Instrument on record: Illumina HiSeq 2000. The public reads were quality trimmed at Q25 with fastp and then assembled into clones with MiXCR by TCRdb, keeping productive beta chains. CDR3 protein sequences are deduplicated, and each keeps its most common genes and DNA. This sample has fewer than 250,000 distinct CDR3 sequences in its table, and 7% of those were observed once. 3.5% to 4% of the sample is in the top ten clones. This sample also belongs to another study, concerning yellow fever vaccine responses in identical twins.

The source material was memory (CD45RO+) T cells sorted from blood. The cell subset or site label of this sample denotes: CD45RO+ enriched T cells. The source is a woman in her late teens or twenties in good health.

In its sample, this clonotype was seen a few times. This chain joins TRBV20-1 and TRBJ1-2, with 8 bases matching TRBD1. V trimming: 2 bases; J trimming: 3 bases; junction bases outside the gene matches: 11. This CDR3 contains 16 residues. Germline V CDR1 and CDR2: DFQATT, SNEGSKA (reference sequence). CDR3 residues: CSARRTGTVYDYGYTF. The CDR3 nucleotides read TGCAGTGCTAGAAGGACAGGGACGGTTTACGACTATGGCTACACCTTC.

The chain links TRBV19 to TRBJ2-7; unclear D gene. The CDR3 extends over 13 amino acids. Trimming shortened V by 5 bases and J by 3 bases, and 11 bases separated the two germline ends. Germline loops: CDR1 LNHDA, CDR2 SQIVND (reference sequence). CDR3 bases: TGTGCCAGTAGTTTCGGCGCCGGCTACGAGCAGTACTTC. Translating it yields CASSFGAGYEQYF.

In nucleotides, the CDR3 is TGCAGTGCTTGGGACGTTCAAGAGACCCAGTACTTC. This codes for CSAWDVQETQYF. The rearrangement links TRBV20-1 to TRBJ2-5, with D perhaps being TRBD1 or TRBD2 (5 bases each). CDR1 and CDR2 from the germline V gene are DFQATT and SNEGSKA (reference sequence). The V end lost 5 bases, the J end lost 2 bases, and 9 bases lay between the germline ends. The CDR3 loop spans 12 amino acids.

This clonotype was detected many times. The rearrangement joins TRBV5-1 to TRBJ1-2, with no clear D. The CDR3 runs 18 residues. CDR1 is SGHRS, CDR2 YFSETQ, per germline. V was clipped by 3 bases and J by 0 bases, with 21 bases between them. The CDR3 DNA reads TGCGCCAGCAGCTCTCTGATTGACCGACCTGAAGCTAACTATGGCTACACCTTC. Its translation: CASSSLIDRPEANYGYTF. Based on the CDR3 plus reference TRBV5-1 and TRBJ1-2, the full variable domain is KAGVTQTPRYLIKTRGQQVTLSCSPISGHRSVSWYQQTPGQGLQFLFEYFSETQRNKGNFPGRFSGRQFSNSRSEMNVSTLELGDSALYLCASSSLIDRPEANYGYTFGSGTRLTVV.

This chain joins TRBV6-2 or TRBV6-3 and TRBJ2-1; 7 positions agree with TRBD1. This CDR3 spans 14 amino acids. V gave up 8 bases and J gave up 0 bases; unmatched junction bases: 4. From germline, CDR1 is MNHEY and CDR2 SVGEGT. CDR3 bases: TGTGCCAGCGCCCGGGACAGCTCCTACAATGAGCAGTTCTTC. Protein product: CASARDSSYNEQFF.

The sample holds many counts of this clonotype. V is TRBV7-8 and J is TRBJ2-3; TRBD2 matches at 9 bases. The germline CDR1 and CDR2 sequences are SGHVS and FQNEAQ. The CDR3 extends over 17 amino acids. After removal of 2 bases from V and 2 bases from J, the junction contained 8 bases not matched to a gene. CDR3 protein: CASSLRISGRNTDTQYF. In DNA, the CDR3 is TGTGCCAGCAGCTTAAGGATTAGCGGGAGAAACACAGATACGCAGTATTTT.

This clonotype was seen many times. The chain couples TRBV12-3 or TRBV12-4 to TRBJ1-1; possible D gene TRBD1, 5 bases. The germline V and J ends were trimmed by 11 bases and 0 bases, with 13 bases remaining between them. This CDR3 has 13 amino acids. CDR3 region: CASVRGVNTEAFF. As DNA, the CDR3 is TGTGCCTCCGTCCGGGGGGTGAACACTGAAGCTTTCTTT.

This clonotype was recorded at least ten times. The V and J genes are TRBV9 and TRBJ2-1; 7 bases map to TRBD2. J was trimmed by 5 bases and V by 0 bases; bases with no gene match: 2. The CDR3 runs 14 residues. Germline V gene data show CDR1 as SGDLS and CDR2 as YYNGEE. Written as DNA, the CDR3 is TGTGCCAGCAGCGTAGGTGGGAGGGACAATGAGCAGTTCTTC. It translates to CASSVGGRDNEQFF.

This clonotype was seen more than once but under ten times. The rearrangement links TRBV18 to TRBJ2-5; D remains ambiguous. The CDR3 length is 14 residues. The germline V gene has CDR1 KGHSH and CDR2 LQKENI. V was pared by 3 bases and J by 2 bases, with 10 bases between. Here the CDR3 DNA reads TGTGCCAGCTCACCCTACTCACGGCAAGAGACCCAGTACTTC. This encodes CASSPYSRQETQYF. The full variable domain, completed using reference TRBV18 and TRBJ2-5, is NAGVMQNPRHLVRRRGQEARLRCSPMKGHSHVYWYRQLPEEGLKFMVYLQKENIIDESGMPKERFSAEFPKEGPSILRIQQVVRGDSAAYFCASSPYSRQETQYFGPGTRLLVL.

There are many counts of this clonotype. The rearrangement joins TRBV5-1 to TRBJ2-5; the D gene could be TRBD1 or TRBD2 (5 bases each). This CDR3 comprises 14 residues. Deletions cut 6 bases from V and 0 bases from J, with 12 bases between. The germline CDR1 and CDR2 sequences are SGHRS and YFSETQ. CDR3 sequence reads: CASTPGANQETQYF. CDR3 DNA: TGCGCCAGCACCCCCGGGGCTAACCAAGAGACCCAGTACTTC.

This clonotype was counted many times. The V gene is TRBV24-1, the J gene TRBJ2-1; D is perhaps TRBD2 (5 bases). CDR1 is KGHDR, CDR2 SFDVKD, per germline. The CDR3 is 14 amino acids. V was cut by 9 bases and J by 1 base, with 12 bases left in between. The CDR3 protein is CATSEALSYNEQFF. In DNA form, the CDR3 reads TGTGCCACCTCGGAGGCTCTTTCCTACAATGAGCAGTTCTTC.

This clonotype was counted many times. The rearrangement joins TRBV6-1 to TRBJ2-7; 10 bases are shared with TRBD2. Per germline, CDR1 MNHNS and CDR2 SASEGT. The V and J ends lost 7 bases and 1 base, in that order; junction bases with no gene match: 4. CDR3 length: 14 residues. CDR3 in amino acids: CASKWTSGSYEQYF. For the CDR3, the DNA is TGTGCCAGCAAATGGACTAGCGGATCCTACGAGCAGTACTTC.

This clonotype has ten or more counts. The chain couples TRBV5-1 to TRBJ2-7; D is perhaps TRBD1 (5 bases). Germline V gene sequence: CDR1 SGHRS, CDR2 YFSETQ. V was pared by 0 bases and J by 5 bases, with 6 bases between. The CDR3 length is 12 residues. The CDR3 is CASSLEGNEQYV. CDR3 coding DNA: TGCGCCAGCAGCTTGGAGGGGAACGAGCAGTACGTC.

The table lists this clonotype with a few counts. This chain connects TRBV5-1 to TRBJ2-2, with TRBD2 as a possible D gene (5 bases). CDR1 and CDR2 from the germline V gene are SGHRS and YFSETQ. The CDR3 is 14 residues long. V lost 4 bases and J lost 3, with 10 bases in between. CDR3 residues: CASSRGPDTGELFF. DNA for the CDR3: TGCGCCAGCAGCCGAGGGCCAGACACCGGGGAGCTGTTTTTT.

The V call is TRBV2, the J call TRBJ2-7; D possibly matches TRBD1 or TRBD2 (5 bases each). The germline CDR1 and CDR2 sequences are SNHLY and FYNNEI. This CDR3 is 14 amino acids long. V was pared by 3 bases and J by 8 bases, with 17 bases between. The CDR3 loop reads CASSEASRATKQYF. The CDR3 nucleotides read TGTGCCAGCAGTGAGGCTAGCAGGGCTACGAAGCAGTACTTC.